The next 17 T cell receptor beta chains were all read from a single sample in a study of tumor-infiltrating lymphocytes in oesophageal squamous cell carcinoma. TCRdb passed the PCR reads through MiXCR, listing each CDR3 protein once. Found here are approximately 12,000 distinct CDR3 sequences, roughly half of them singletons; the top ten hold approximately 13%. Sequenced material: normal esophageal tissue next to the tumor. These TCRs come from a male donor with esophageal squamous cell carcinoma.

This clonotype was detected once. CDR3 loop: CASSLPGTALNNEQFF. The CDR3 nucleotides read TGTGCCAGCAGCTTGCCCGGGACAGCGCTGAACAATGAGCAGTTCTTC. The chain recombines TRBV5-6 with TRBJ1-1, with TRBD1 matching over 7 bases. The J call may be in error: the DNA end matches TRBJ2-1 better. Germline CDR1 and CDR2: SGHDT and YYEEEE. This CDR3 comprises 16 residues.

In this sample, this clonotype turned up once. J is TRBJ2-7 and V is TRBV10-3, with 9 positions matching TRBD1. The J call may be in error: the DNA end matches TRBJ2-1 better. The CDR3 totals 14 residues. Germline CDR1 reads ENHRY; CDR2 reads SYGVKD. DNA for the CDR3: TGTGCCATCATGGACAGGGGTAAAGTGGACGAGCAGTTCTTC. Residues: CAIMDRGKVDEQFF.

Comment on this clonotype: Because it lacks the conserved phenylalanine or tryptophan at the end, this CDR3 is likely a read error. The DNA is omitted, as the CDR3 cannot be located on it reliably, and the CDR3 follows TCRdb's listing. The rearrangement joins TRBV6-6 to TRBJ2-1; TRBD1 was called by the table and not checked on the DNA. Inclusive of both ends, the CDR3 amounts to 17 amino acids. Germline assignment: CDR1 MNHNY and CDR2 SVGAGI (reference sequence). The CDR3 reads CASSYSAGQGNGYTFGS.

The rearrangement joins TRBV7-2 to TRBJ2-3; D gene uncertain. The DNA end is a closer match to TRBJ2-1, so the J assignment may be wrong. CDR1 SGHTA and CDR2 FQGNSA come from the germline V gene. The CDR3 contains 13 residues. CDR3 region: CASSLGLLDEQFF. The DNA for the CDR3 is TGTGCCAGCAGCTTAGGGCTTTTGGATGAGCAGTTCTTC.

To note about this clonotype: The DNA is omitted, as the CDR3 cannot be located on it reliably, and the CDR3 follows TCRdb's listing. The gene calls are TRBV28 and TRBJ2-6. A total of 18 residues make up the CDR3, ends included. The germline V gene encodes CDR1 MDHEN and CDR2 SYDVKM. CDR3 loop: CASSHAVDIFHVRLHLRF.

This clonotype came up many times. The V and J genes are TRBV28 and TRBJ1-4; D is possibly TRBD1 (5 bases). With 7 bases removed from V and 10 bases from J, the gap between germline ends came to 13 bases. Germline V gene sequence: CDR1 MDHEN, CDR2 SYDVKM. CDR3 length equals 12 residues. The CDR3 here is CASTPPRGKLFF. The CDR3 DNA follows: TGTGCCAGCACCCCACCAAGGGGAAAACTGTTTTTT.

By frequency in the sample, this clonotype is medium-sized. V is TRBV6-1 and J is TRBJ2-5, with 7 bases fitting TRBD1. With V trimmed by 6 bases and J by 2 bases, 6 bases remained unmatched. The CDR3 has 14 residues. The germline CDR1 and CDR2 sequences are MNHNS and SASEGT. For the CDR3, the DNA is TGTGCCAGCAGACCGGGACAGAATCAAGAGACCCAGTACTTC. This sequence encodes CASRPGQNQETQYF.

As to this clonotype: Without the conserved terminal phenylalanine or tryptophan, this CDR3 likely stems from a read error. Because the CDR3's place on the DNA is in doubt, the DNA is left out and the CDR3 is given as listed by TCRdb. This chain joins TRBV7-2 and TRBJ2-1. The CDR3 length is 17 residues, termini included. Germline V lookup: CDR1 SGHTA, CDR2 FQGNSA. The CDR3 loop is CASSLVRGSSYEQYFGN.

By share, this clonotype ranks as medium-sized (0.01 to 0.1%). The V gene is TRBV6-6, the J gene TRBJ2-5, with 10 bases lining up with TRBD1. This CDR3 is 15 amino acids long. V dropped 2 bases and J dropped 5; count of bases not matched to a gene: 5. CDR1 MNHNY and CDR2 SVGAGI come from the germline V gene (reference sequence). In DNA, the CDR3 is TGTGCCAGCAGTTACCGGACAGGGGGTGGGGAGACCCAGTACTTC. It is translated as CASSYRTGGGETQYF.

This clonotype was recorded many times. V and J are TRBV19 and TRBJ2-2; D remains unclear. CDR1 is LNHDA and CDR2 is SQIVND in the germline V gene (reference sequence). The V and J ends lost 7 bases and 1 base respectively, with 4 bases between them. The CDR3 consists of 12 residues. For the CDR3, the DNA is TGTGCCAGTAAGGAGAACACCGGGGAGCTGTTTTTT. It is translated as CASKENTGELFF.

This clonotype was detected once. The chain uses TRBV11-1 and TRBJ1-1; D is unclear. Trimming shortened V by 6 bases and J by 4 bases, and 12 bases separated the two germline ends. CDR3 length: 13 amino acids. Germline loops: CDR1 SGHAT, CDR2 FQDESV (reference sequence). As DNA, the CDR3 is TGTGCCAGCAGTGAGATCAGTGGCACTGAAGCTTTCTTT. It is translated as CASSEISGTEAFF.

This clonotype occurred a few times. The chain has TRBV5-4 and TRBJ1-1, with D unresolved. Germline V gene data show CDR1 as SGHNT and CDR2 as YYREEE (reference sequence). The CDR3 sequence is 11 residues long. With 0 bases removed from V and 8 bases from J, the gap between germline ends came to 5 bases. CDR3 sequence (DNA): TGTGCCAGCAGCTTGGGGATCGAAGCTTTCTTT. As protein: CASSLGIEAFF.

This clonotype showed up just a few times. V gene TRBV4-3 combines with J gene TRBJ2-7; 9 bases map to TRBD1. CDR1 LGHNA and CDR2 YSLEER come from the germline V gene. V lost 3 bases to trimming and J lost 4 bases; unmatched junction nucleotides: 13. The CDR3 spans 17 residues. CDR3 sequence reads: CASSHTEPGQGLYEQYF. As DNA, the CDR3 is TGCGCCAGCAGCCATACCGAACCGGGACAGGGTCTATACGAGCAGTACTTC.

This clonotype is a singleton in its sample. This rearrangement joins TRBV7-3 to TRBJ2-3, with D unclear. V was trimmed by 2 bases and J by 2 bases, leaving 5 bases between them. The germline V gene has CDR1 SGHTA and CDR2 FQGTGA. This CDR3 has 13 amino acids. The CDR3 protein is CASSLVTTDTQYF. The CDR3 DNA reads TGTGCCAGCAGCTTAGTCACCACAGATACGCAGTATTTT.

The chain uses TRBV6-2 or TRBV6-3 and TRBJ2-3, with D perhaps TRBD1 (6 bases). The V gene's germline CDR1 is MNHEY and CDR2 SVGEGT. The CDR3 has 16 residues. V lost 8 bases, J lost 2 bases, and 20 bases lay in between. This CDR3 is CASGNSRGHFTDTQYF. CDR3 in DNA: TGTGCCAGCGGAAACTCCAGGGGACACTTCACAGATACGCAGTATTTT.

The chain combines TRBV12-3 or TRBV12-4 with TRBJ2-3, with D maybe TRBD2 (6 bases). Trimming cost V 1 base and J 3 bases, with 8 bases left between them. This CDR3 is built from 14 residues. The CDR3 DNA reads TGTGCCAGCAGTTTAGGGCTAGCGACAGATACGCAGTATTTT. It translates to CASSLGLATDTQYF.

V is TRBV7-3 and J is TRBJ1-1; D may be TRBD1 (6 bases). Looked up from germline, CDR1 is SGHTA and CDR2 is FQGTGA. Trimming stripped 5 bases from V and 1 base from J, with 11 bases between. There are 14 residues in the CDR3. Here the CDR3 DNA reads TGTGCCAGCAGCGAGGGACACCAGAACACTGAAGCTTTCTTT. This codes for CASSEGHQNTEAFF. Filled out from reference TRBV7-3 and TRBJ1-1, the complete variable domain reads GAGVSQTPSNKVTEKGKYVELRCDPISGHTALYWYRQSLGQGPEFLIYFQGTGAADDSGLPNDRFFAVRPEGSVSTLKIQRTERGDSAVYLCASSEGHQNTEAFFGQGTRLTVV.